This T cell receptor (beta chain) originates from a study of ipilimumab plus nivolumab after autologous stem cell transplantation. Study context: Median doses per patient: roughly five ipilimumab, under 10 nivolumab.

V lost 4 bases and J lost 5; bases outside the gene matches: 7. The V gene's germline CDR1 is LGHNA and CDR2 YNFKEQ. This CDR3 comprises 15 residues. Here immunoSEQ multiplex PCR was the method, and the copy in TCRdb shows in-frame clones only, minus some. The repertoire holds over 80,000 clones, with 75% to 85% as singletons. This chain connects TRBV4-2 to TRBJ2-1, with 8 bases lining up with TRBD1. The starting material was PBMCs, obtained in a trial of ipilimumab plus nivolumab as post-transplant consolidation. This sequence originates from a male donor with diffuse large B-cell lymphoma. This CDR3 reads CASSPGQGLDNEQFF. Written as DNA, the CDR3 is TGTGCCAGCAGCCCAGGACAGGGTCTGGACAATGAGCAGTTCTTC.